This T cell receptor beta chain stems from a study of vaccination and CD4 T cells after COVID-19. The CDR3 length is 12 residues. Germline V gives CDR1 SGHTA, CDR2 FQGNSA. V shed 3 bases and J 8 bases; nucleotides not matched to a gene: 2. Sequencing of cultured CD4+ T cell DNA used the Oncomine TCR Beta short-read assay. TCRdb independently ran MiXCR on the PCR reads; one entry per CDR3 protein. The repertoire holds approximately 9,400 distinct CDR3 sequences, with about 77% as singletons. Treatment meaning: 10-day PBMC culture with coronavirus spike peptide pools or control peptides (ViraFEST assay). This clonotype was picked up a small number of times. Its antigen is as yet unknown.

The sequencing input was CD4+ T cells from blood, cultured in vitro. The TCR was taken from a human donor who had recovered from COVID-19. The gene calls are TRBV7-2 and TRBJ1-2, with 8 nucleotides matching TRBD1. CDR3 bases: TGTGCCAGCAGCTTTGACAGGGGAGGCTACACCTTC. As protein: CASSFDRGGYTF.